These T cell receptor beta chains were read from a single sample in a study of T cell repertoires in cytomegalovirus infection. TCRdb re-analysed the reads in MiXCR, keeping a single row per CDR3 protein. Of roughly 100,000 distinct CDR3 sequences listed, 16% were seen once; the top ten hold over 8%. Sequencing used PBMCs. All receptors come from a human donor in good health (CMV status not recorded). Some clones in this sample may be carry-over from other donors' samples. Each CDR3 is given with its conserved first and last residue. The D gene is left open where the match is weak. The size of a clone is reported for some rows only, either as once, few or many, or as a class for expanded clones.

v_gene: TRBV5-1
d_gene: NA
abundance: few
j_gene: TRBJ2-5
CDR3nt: TGCGCCAGCAGCGAAGGGGACAAGGGACGCGTAGGGACCCAGTACTTC
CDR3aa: CASSEGDKGRVGTQYF

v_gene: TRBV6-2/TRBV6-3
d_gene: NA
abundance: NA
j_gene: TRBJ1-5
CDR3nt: TGTGCCAGCAGTTTTGACAGTAGCAATCAGCCCCAGCATTTT
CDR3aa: CASSFDSSNQPQHF

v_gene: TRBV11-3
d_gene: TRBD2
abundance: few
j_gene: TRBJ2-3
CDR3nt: TGTGCCAGCAGCCTGCGACTAGCCGATACGCAGTATTTT
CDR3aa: CASSLRLADTQYF

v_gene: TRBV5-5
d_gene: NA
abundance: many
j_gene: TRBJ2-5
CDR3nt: TGTGCCAGCACCCGAGGGGTCCAAGAGACCCAGTACTTC
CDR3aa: CASTRGVQETQYF

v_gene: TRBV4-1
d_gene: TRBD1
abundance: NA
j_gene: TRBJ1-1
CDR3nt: TGCGCCAGCAGGGTCAGAGCGGGACAGTCTGAAGCTTTCTTT
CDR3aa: CASRVRAGQSEAFF

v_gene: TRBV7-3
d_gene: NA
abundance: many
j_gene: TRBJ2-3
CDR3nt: TGTGCCAGCAGCTTAATGGCGCCGGATACGCAGTATTTT
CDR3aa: CASSLMAPDTQYF

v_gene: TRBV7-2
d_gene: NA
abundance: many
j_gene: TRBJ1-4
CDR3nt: TGTGCCAGCAGCTTAAGGGGAAACAGGGCTGGCGAAAAACTGTTTTTT
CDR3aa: CASSLRGNRAGEKLFF

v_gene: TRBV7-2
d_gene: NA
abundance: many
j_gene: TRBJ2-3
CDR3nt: TGTGCCAGCAGCTTAGGGACGGGGGATACGCAGTATTTT
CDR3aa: CASSLGTGDTQYF

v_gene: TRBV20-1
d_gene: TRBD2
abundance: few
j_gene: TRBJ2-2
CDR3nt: TGCAGTGCTAGGGTGGCTAGCGGGGGTATCAACACCGGGGAGCTGTTTTTT
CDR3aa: CSARVASGGINTGELFF

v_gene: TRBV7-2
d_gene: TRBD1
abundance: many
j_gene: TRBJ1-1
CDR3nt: TGTGCCAGCAGCAGGACAGGGTCGGACACTGAAGCTTTCTTT
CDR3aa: CASSRTGSDTEAFF

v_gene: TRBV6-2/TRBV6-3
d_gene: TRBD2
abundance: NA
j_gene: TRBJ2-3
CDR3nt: TGTGCCAGCAGTTACAGCGGGGCCGCCACAGATACGCAGTATTTT
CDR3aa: CASSYSGAATDTQYF

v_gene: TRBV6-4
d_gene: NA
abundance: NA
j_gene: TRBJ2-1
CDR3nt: TGTGCCAGGTCCCTAGTGACATCATACAATGAGCAGTTCTTC
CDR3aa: CARSLVTSYNEQFF

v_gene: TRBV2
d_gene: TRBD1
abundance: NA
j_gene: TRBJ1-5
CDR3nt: TGTGCCAGCTCCGAAACCTACAGGGGATCAAATCAGCCCCAGCATTTT
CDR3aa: CASSETYRGSNQPQHF

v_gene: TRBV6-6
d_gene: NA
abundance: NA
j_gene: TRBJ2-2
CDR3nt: TGTGCCAGCAGGGGTCTAAACACCGGGGAGCTGTTTTTT
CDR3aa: CASRGLNTGELFF

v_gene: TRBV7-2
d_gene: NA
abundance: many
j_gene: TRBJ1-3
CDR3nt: TGTGCCAGCAGCGCCGGGCCTTCTGGAAACACCATATATTTT
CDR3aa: CASSAGPSGNTIYF

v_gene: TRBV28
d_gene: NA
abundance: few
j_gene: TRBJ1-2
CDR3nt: TGTGCCAGCAGTTCGATCAGCCCCCGCGGGGGGCTGGACTATGGCTACACCTTC
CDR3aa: CASSSISPRGGLDYGYTF

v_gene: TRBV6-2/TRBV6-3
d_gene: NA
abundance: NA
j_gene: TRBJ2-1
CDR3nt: TGTGCCAGCAATCTCGTAAGACACAATGAGCAGTTCTTC
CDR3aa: CASNLVRHNEQFF

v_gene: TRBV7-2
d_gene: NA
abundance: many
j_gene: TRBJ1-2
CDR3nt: TGTGCCAGCAGCCCCCCCTCGGCCGGCTACACCTTC
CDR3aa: CASSPPSAGYTF

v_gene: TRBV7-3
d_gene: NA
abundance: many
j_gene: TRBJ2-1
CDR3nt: TGTGCCAGCAGCTTAGGGGGCTCGAGCTCCTACAATGAGCAGTTCTTC
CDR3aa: CASSLGGSSSYNEQFF

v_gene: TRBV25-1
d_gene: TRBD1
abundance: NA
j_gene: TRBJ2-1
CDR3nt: TGTGCCAGCAGTGGAGACAGGGTCTACAATGAGCAGTTCTTC
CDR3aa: CASSGDRVYNEQFF

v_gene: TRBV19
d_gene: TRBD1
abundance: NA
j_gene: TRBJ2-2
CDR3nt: TGTGCCACTGACAGGGGGACTAACACCGGGGAGCTGTTTTTT
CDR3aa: CATDRGTNTGELFF

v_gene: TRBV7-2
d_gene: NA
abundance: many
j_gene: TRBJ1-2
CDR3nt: TGTGCCAGCAGCGTACGGGCCAGGGGAGACTATGGCTACACCTTC
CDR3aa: CASSVRARGDYGYTF

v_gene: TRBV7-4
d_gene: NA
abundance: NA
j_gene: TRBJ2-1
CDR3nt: TGTGCCAGCAGCCTTCGGGGGGCCCGTTACAATGAGCAGTTCTTC
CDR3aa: CASSLRGARYNEQFF

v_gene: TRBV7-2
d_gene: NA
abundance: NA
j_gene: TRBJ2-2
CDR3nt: TGTGCCAGCAGTTCAACAGGGCCCGGGGAGCCGTTTTTT
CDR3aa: CASSSTGPGEPFF

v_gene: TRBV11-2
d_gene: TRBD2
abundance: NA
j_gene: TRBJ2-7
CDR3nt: TGTGCCAGCAGCTTGCAGGGAGGGAAGGACGAGCAGTACTTC
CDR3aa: CASSLQGGKDEQYF